These 30 T cell receptor beta chains originate from one sample sequenced in a study of shared clonotypes between healthy human individuals. TCRdb keeps only in-frame clones here, not all; method: immunoSEQ multiplex PCR. Here the sample spans approximately 1,500,000 clones, over 95% being singletons. Source material: naive CD4+ T cells sorted from blood. Subset noted: CD45RA+ positively selected. The receptors here all came from a young man in good health.

The rearrangement uses TRBV29-1 and TRBJ1-1; TRBD1 matches at 7 bases. CDR3 length equals 12 residues. Germline values: CDR1 SQVTM, CDR2 ANQGSEA. The V gene end was trimmed by 6 bases and the J gene end by 4 bases; junction bases not matched to a gene: 5. The CDR3 region is CSVVRGGTEAFF. CDR3 in DNA: TGCAGCGTGGTCAGGGGGGGCACTGAAGCTTTCTTT.

V and J are TRBV28 and TRBJ1-2; no definite D call. CDR3 length: 14 amino acids. Germline V gene sequence: CDR1 MDHEN, CDR2 SYDVKM. Trimming stripped 5 bases from V and 1 base from J, with 11 bases between. CDR3 loop: CASSTLGSNYGYTF. The DNA for the CDR3 is TGTGCCAGCAGTACCTTAGGAAGTAACTATGGCTACACCTTC.

The V and J genes are TRBV5-4 and TRBJ2-2; D is uncertain. Trimming shortened V by 2 bases and J by 8 bases, and 7 bases separated the two germline ends. The CDR3 runs 12 residues. CDR1 is SGHNT, CDR2 YYREEE, per germline (reference sequence). The CDR3, as DNA: TGTGCCAGCAGCTTCGATCCGGGGGAGCTGTTTTTT. This translates into CASSFDPGELFF.

The CDR3 DNA reads as TGTGCCAGCAGTTCTAGGGGCGGGAGGGTTACGTGGGAGCAGTACTTC. Translated: CASSSRGGRVTWEQYF. The gene calls are TRBV2 and TRBJ2-7; 9 bases match TRBD2. With V trimmed by 5 bases and J by 7 bases, 15 bases remained unmatched. Germline loops: CDR1 SNHLY, CDR2 FYNNEI. The CDR3 runs 16 residues.

CDR3 protein: CSVDGQGANTGELFF. DNA for the CDR3: TGCAGCGTTGACGGACAGGGGGCGAACACCGGGGAGCTGTTTTTT. The J gene is TRBJ2-2, the V gene TRBV29-1, with 10 bases fitting TRBD1. With V trimmed by 3 bases and J by 0 bases, 1 base remained unmatched. This CDR3 is built from 15 residues. Germline lookup yields CDR1 SQVTM and CDR2 ANQGSEA.

The CDR3 protein is CASSKSYEQYF. The CDR3 region has the DNA TGTGCCAGCAGTAAATCCTACGAGCAGTACTTC. The chain is built from TRBV28 and TRBJ2-7; the D is unclear. V gave up 5 bases and J gave up 1 base, with 3 bases separating them. The CDR3 has 11 amino acids. Germline lookup yields CDR1 MDHEN and CDR2 SYDVKM.

The CDR3 sequence: CASSQPGPGEYEQYF. The CDR3 DNA reads TGCGCCAGCAGCCAACCGGGACCGGGGGAGTACGAGCAGTACTTC. The chain carries TRBV4-1 and TRBJ2-7; TRBD2 is a possible D gene (6 bases). V was cut by 2 bases and J by 4 bases, with 15 bases left in between. The CDR3 has 15 amino acids. CDR1 and CDR2 (germline): MGHRA, YSYEKL.

The chain recombines TRBV7-9 with TRBJ2-3; no clear D gene. Trimming removed 1 base from V and 7 bases from J, with 12 bases in between. Per the germline V gene, CDR1 is SEHNR and CDR2 is FQNEAQ (reference sequence). The CDR3 contains 14 residues. In nucleotides, the CDR3 is TGTGCCAGCAGCTTAGGGTCCGGATCTAATACGCAGTATTTT. Its translation: CASSLGSGSNTQYF.

The chain joins TRBV29-1 to TRBJ2-5; D not certain. The germline CDR1 and CDR2 sequences are SQVTM and ANQGSEA. With 2 bases removed from V and 5 bases from J, the gap between germline ends came to 15 bases. The CDR3 is made up of 14 amino acids. The CDR3 loop is CSVEFRLLAETQYF. The CDR3 DNA reads TGCAGCGTTGAATTTAGACTCTTGGCGGAGACCCAGTACTTC.

In DNA form, the CDR3 reads TGTGCCAGCAGCGTAGGTTTAGGATTACGAACAGATACGCAGTATTTT. Translating it yields CASSVGLGLRTDTQYF. The chain joins TRBV9 to TRBJ2-3; the D is unclear. V was clipped by 0 bases and J by 3 bases, with 14 bases between them. This CDR3 spans 16 amino acids. Per the germline V gene, CDR1 is SGDLS and CDR2 is YYNGEE.

The chain carries TRBV6-5 and TRBJ1-3, with D perhaps matching TRBD1 (6 bases). V gave up 5 bases and J gave up 7 bases, with 15 bases separating them. In germline, CDR1 is MNHEY, CDR2 SVGAGI. This CDR3 is 14 amino acids long. CDR3 sequence (DNA): TGTGCCAGCAGTACCGGGACTCAGGGGAACACCATATATTTT. It yields the protein CASSTGTQGNTIYF.

This clone was observed once. The chain combines TRBV5-1 with TRBJ2-1, with TRBD2 as a possible D gene (6 bases). Germline V gives CDR1 SGHRS, CDR2 YFSETQ. This CDR3 is built from 15 residues. V lost 4 bases, J lost 4 bases, and 15 bases lay in between. In DNA, the CDR3 is TGCGCCAGCAGCCCCGACCGGGGGACTTACAATGAGCAGTTCTTC. Translated: CASSPDRGTYNEQFF.

This chain links TRBV10-3 with TRBJ1-2, with D unclear. V lost 1 base, J lost 14 bases, and 11 bases lay in between. The CDR3 runs to 11 residues. Germline CDR1 is ENHRY and CDR2 is SYGVKD. The CDR3 coding sequence is TGTGCCATCAGTGAGTTGGGCGACATGACCTTC. It yields the protein CAISELGDMTF.

This clone was seen a single time. This sequence joins TRBV19 and TRBJ1-1; D remains ambiguous. Germline CDR1 and CDR2: LNHDA and SQIVND (reference sequence). The length of the CDR3 is 12 residues. Between the trimmed V and J ends, which lost 6 bases and 8 bases, there was a span of 13 bases. CDR3: CASRGVGLEAFF. DNA of the CDR3: TGTGCCAGTAGGGGAGTTGGACTCGAAGCTTTCTTT.

On this clone: The sample carries other DNA sequences with the same CDR3. The chain employs TRBV15 and TRBJ2-5, with D hard to call. The CDR3 length is 12 residues. Germline CDR1 LNHNV, CDR2 YYDKDF (reference sequence). The V and J ends lost 3 bases and 5 bases respectively, with 7 bases between them. In DNA form, the CDR3 reads TGTGCCACCAGCAGGCCCCAGGAGACCCAGTACTTC. It yields the protein CATSRPQETQYF.

This chain connects TRBV5-1 to TRBJ1-2; possibly TRBD1 for D (5 bases). This CDR3 region has 17 residues. Germline assignment: CDR1 SGHRS and CDR2 YFSETQ. Deletions cut 1 base from V and 1 base from J, with 17 bases between. The CDR3 here is CASSLRSTGSHNYGYTF. DNA of the CDR3: TGCGCCAGCAGCTTGAGGAGTACAGGTTCCCATAACTATGGCTACACCTTC.

The V call is TRBV6-6, the J call TRBJ1-2; D call uncertain. Germline CDR1 reads MNHNY; CDR2 reads SVGAGI (reference sequence). Trimming took off 6 bases at V and 8 bases at J, with 13 bases between the two ends. This CDR3 is 12 amino acids long. CDR3 region: CASSPTGGGYTF. As DNA, the CDR3 is TGTGCCAGCAGCCCCACCGGAGGAGGCTACACCTTC.

The chain combines TRBV19 with TRBJ1-5; a possible D gene is TRBD1 (5 bases). The CDR3 consists of 15 residues. Germline CDR1 LNHDA, CDR2 SQIVND (reference sequence). The V end was cut by 6 bases, the J end by 7 bases, with 19 bases between. CDR3: CASRDLEGWDQPQHF. The DNA of the CDR3 is TGTGCCAGTAGGGATCTGGAGGGATGGGACCAGCCCCAGCATTTT.

The CDR3 DNA is TGTGCCAGCTACCGACAGGGGAATCCTTACGAGCAGTACTTC. This codes for CASYRQGNPYEQYF. The chain joins TRBV28 to TRBJ2-7; 8 nucleotides agree with TRBD1. Germline values: CDR1 MDHEN, CDR2 SYDVKM. This CDR3 has 14 residues. With 8 bases clipped from V and 4 bases from J, the junction kept 10 bases outside the gene matches.

This clone was seen a single time. The chain links TRBV5-5 to TRBJ2-1; 9 bases are shared with TRBD1. With V trimmed by 2 bases and J by 7 bases, 10 bases remained unmatched. Germline assignment: CDR1 SGHKS and CDR2 YYEKEE (reference sequence). The CDR3 spans 16 residues. CDR3 protein: CASSLLLGQGGNEQFF. For the CDR3, the DNA is TGTGCCAGCAGCTTATTACTGGGACAGGGTGGGAATGAGCAGTTCTTC. The whole variable domain, remainder taken from reference TRBV5-5 and TRBJ2-1, is DAGVTQSPTHLIKTRGQQVTLRCSPISGHKSVSWYQQVLGQGPQFIFQYYEKEERGRGNFPDRFSARQFPNYSSELNVNALLLGDSALYLCASSLLLGQGGNEQFFGPGTRLTVL.

This chain connects TRBV2 to TRBJ1-5, with TRBD1 as a possible D gene (6 bases). This CDR3 comprises 17 residues. V lost 4 bases, J lost 0 bases, and 16 bases lay in between. Germline V lookup: CDR1 SNHLY, CDR2 FYNNEI. This CDR3 reads CASSVWGRPYSNQPQHF. Written as DNA, the CDR3 is TGTGCCAGCAGTGTTTGGGGGCGACCCTATAGCAATCAGCCCCAGCATTTT.

The chain combines TRBV7-9 with TRBJ1-1; perhaps TRBD1 as D (5 bases). From germline, CDR1 is SEHNR and CDR2 FQNEAQ (reference sequence). The CDR3 is 11 amino acids. Trimming cost V 5 bases and J 8 bases, with 9 bases left between them. The CDR3 nucleotides are TGTGCCAGCAGCCGGGGGGACGAAGCTTTCTTT. Amino acids: CASSRGDEAFF.

This rearrangement joins TRBV5-4 to TRBJ2-7; TRBD1 matches 9 bases. The CDR3 is 16 residues long. Germline CDR1 reads SGHNT; CDR2 reads YYREEE (reference sequence). Germline trimming cut 0 bases from V and 1 base from J; bases unmatched to any gene: 5. CDR3 sequence reads: CASSLASTGGSYEQYF. In DNA form, the CDR3 reads TGTGCCAGCAGCTTGGCGTCGACAGGGGGTTCCTACGAGCAGTACTTC.

The CDR3 sequence: CASSSDGGINQPQHF. The CDR3 bases are TGTGCCAGCAGCTCCGACGGGGGGATCAATCAGCCCCAGCATTTT. The chain joins TRBV7-9 to TRBJ1-5, with D tentatively TRBD1 (5 bases). Germline lookup yields CDR1 SEHNR and CDR2 FQNEAQ (reference sequence). The CDR3 spans 15 residues. V dropped 4 bases and J dropped 3 bases, with 13 bases sitting between them.

The V and J genes are TRBV27 and TRBJ2-3; D is perhaps TRBD2 (6 bases). V was pared by 4 bases and J by 6 bases, with 17 bases between. This CDR3 has 15 residues. From germline, CDR1 is MNHEY and CDR2 SMNVEV (reference sequence). The CDR3 loop is CASSYSSASGDTQYF. CDR3 in DNA: TGTGCCAGCAGTTATTCTAGCGCCAGCGGGGATACGCAGTATTTT.

This sequence joins TRBV7-9 and TRBJ2-1; the match to TRBD2 covers 12 bases. From germline, CDR1 is SEHNR and CDR2 FQNEAQ (reference sequence). The CDR3 has 19 residues. With 2 bases clipped from V and 9 bases from J, the junction kept 17 bases outside the gene matches. The CDR3 sequence: CASSLPSYRLAGDLGEQFF. The CDR3 bases are TGTGCCAGCAGCTTACCGTCATACCGACTAGCGGGAGATCTGGGTGAGCAGTTCTTC.

Only one count was recorded for this clone. The CDR3: CASSPRTTGYGSGANVLTF. The CDR3 nucleotides are TGTGCCAGCAGCCCTCGAACAACAGGGTACGGGTCTGGGGCCAACGTCCTGACTTTC. The rearrangement links TRBV9 to TRBJ2-6; tentative D call: TRBD1 (6 bases). The CDR3 is 19 amino acids. Per germline, CDR1 SGDLS and CDR2 YYNGEE. V dropped 4 bases and J dropped 1 base, with 21 bases sitting between them.

Turning to this clone: Other nucleotide sequences from this sample produce the same CDR3. The V gene is TRBV5-1, the J gene TRBJ2-3; D is ambiguous. With 0 bases removed from V and 4 bases from J, the gap between germline ends came to 6 bases. The CDR3 covers 13 residues. CDR1 is SGHRS and CDR2 is YFSETQ in the germline V gene. CDR3 region: CASSLGAPDTQYF. The CDR3 DNA sequence: TGCGCCAGCAGCTTGGGGGCTCCAGATACGCAGTATTTT.

Of note for this clone: In the same sample, other DNA sequences code for this CDR3. The chain joins TRBV29-1 to TRBJ2-1; the D is unclear. This CDR3 spans 14 amino acids. V was cut by 4 bases and J by 0 bases, with 10 bases left in between. The germline V gene encodes CDR1 SQVTM and CDR2 ANQGSEA. For the CDR3, the DNA is TGCAGCGTTGGGTCGTGGGGCTCCTACAATGAGCAGTTCTTC. Its protein product is CSVGSWGSYNEQFF.

This clone appeared once. The V call is TRBV5-1, the J call TRBJ2-7; possibly TRBD2 for D (5 bases). The CDR3 sequence is 12 residues long. From germline, CDR1 is SGHRS and CDR2 YFSETQ. V lost 3 bases and J 7 bases, leaving 11 bases between the germline ends. CDR3 in DNA: TGCGCCAGCAGCTCCGGGGTAGGGGAGCAGTACTTC. Translated, it gives CASSSGVGEQYF.